The TCR beta chain described here comes from a study of long-term antiretroviral therapy in people with HIV. Whole-study findings and limits: Repertoires with HIV possessed tighter CDR3 length spans than those of controls.

Germline CDR1 reads SGHVS; CDR2 reads FQNEAQ. Losses at the gene ends were 1 base for V and 5 bases for J; bases not matched to a gene: 12. This CDR3 has 19 residues. Of note for this clone: Antigen unknown.

Before they underwent DNA extraction, samples held roughly 0.9-11 million cryopreserved PBMC. A v3.0 immunoSEQ assay was performed at survey level. TCRdb keeps only in-frame clones here, not all; method: immunoSEQ multiplex PCR. The repertoire holds fewer than 30,000 clones, with more than 85% as singletons. The chain carries TRBV7-8 and TRBJ2-4; 12 bases agree with TRBD1. Sequenced here: unsorted PBMCs, sampled more than 2.6 years after starting antiretroviral therapy. The sequence was collected from a man aged 40-50 years with HIV. In DNA form, the CDR3 reads TGTGCCAGCAGCTTAGTGCCTGGGACAGGGGGCATCCGGGAAAACATTCAGTACTTC. Translating it yields CASSLVPGTGGIRENIQYF.